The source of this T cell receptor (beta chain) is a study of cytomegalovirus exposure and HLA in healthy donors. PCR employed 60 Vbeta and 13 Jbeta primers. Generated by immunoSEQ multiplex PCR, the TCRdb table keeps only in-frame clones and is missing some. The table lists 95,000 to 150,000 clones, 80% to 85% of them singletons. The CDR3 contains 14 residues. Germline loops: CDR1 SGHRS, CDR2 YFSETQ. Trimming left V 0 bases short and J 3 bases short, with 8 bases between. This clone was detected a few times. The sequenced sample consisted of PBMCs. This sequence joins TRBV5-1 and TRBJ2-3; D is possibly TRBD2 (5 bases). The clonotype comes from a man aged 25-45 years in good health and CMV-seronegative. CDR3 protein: CASSLARETDTQYF. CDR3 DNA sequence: TGCGCCAGCAGCTTGGCGAGGGAGACAGATACGCAGTATTTT. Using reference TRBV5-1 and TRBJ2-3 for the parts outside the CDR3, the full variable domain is KAGVTQTPRYLIKTRGQQVTLSCSPISGHRSVSWYQQTPGQGLQFLFEYFSETQRNKGNFPGRFSGRQFSNSRSEMNVSTLELGDSALYLCASSLARETDTQYFGPGTRLTVL.